This is a list of T cell receptor beta chains from one sample in a study of blood T cell repertoires in COVID-19. The method was immunoSEQ multiplex PCR; TCRdb's version includes in-frame clones alone and lacks a portion of them. The data show about 280,000 clones, 85% seen once. The sequenced material came from peripheral blood. Every receptor here comes from a man over 45 with active or convalescent COVID-19. The CDR3 runs from the conserved cysteine through the conserved F or W. A D gene is named only where the DNA matches it firmly. Some rows have no size entry. The others give once, few or many, or a class for an expanded clone.

D gene: TRBD2
J gene: TRBJ2-5
clone size: -
V gene: TRBV9
CDR3 protein: CASSETSGGFQETQYF
CDR3 DNA: TGTGCCAGCAGCGAGACGAGCGGGGGCTTTCAAGAGACCCAGTACTTC

D gene: -
J gene: TRBJ2-3
clone size: -
V gene: TRBV7-2
CDR3 protein: CASSLEGVRSDTQYF
CDR3 DNA: TGTGCCAGCAGCTTAGAGGGAGTAAGATCAGATACGCAGTATTTT

D gene: -
J gene: TRBJ2-1
clone size: -
V gene: TRBV9
CDR3 protein: CASSAVPSNEQFF
CDR3 DNA: TGTGCCAGCAGCGCCGTCCCTAGCAATGAGCAGTTCTTC

D gene: TRBD2
J gene: TRBJ2-4
clone size: once
V gene: TRBV30
CDR3 protein: CAWSPPRGVNIQYF
CDR3 DNA: TGTGCCTGGAGTCCCCCCCGGGGGGTAAACATTCAGTACTTC

D gene: TRBD2
J gene: TRBJ2-7
clone size: -
V gene: TRBV10-3
CDR3 protein: CAISEPRTSASYEQYF
CDR3 DNA: TGTGCCATCAGTGAGCCGAGGACTAGCGCTTCCTACGAGCAGTACTTC

D gene: -
J gene: TRBJ1-2
clone size: -
V gene: TRBV6-4
CDR3 protein: CARQSTPSGVYGYTF
CDR3 DNA: TGTGCCAGACAGAGCACACCGTCGGGGGTTTATGGCTACACCTTC

D gene: TRBD2
J gene: TRBJ2-7
clone size: -
V gene: TRBV29-1
CDR3 protein: CSVDWLAGIIFYEQYF
CDR3 DNA: TGCAGCGTTGACTGGCTAGCGGGAATAATCTTTTACGAGCAGTACTTC

D gene: TRBD1
J gene: TRBJ2-7
clone size: -
V gene: TRBV12-5
CDR3 protein: CASGLDRGPYEQYF
CDR3 DNA: TGTGCTAGTGGACTGGACAGGGGTCCATACGAGCAGTACTTC

D gene: TRBD1
J gene: TRBJ1-2
clone size: -
V gene: TRBV7-9
CDR3 protein: CASSLLRQGGYGYTF
CDR3 DNA: TGTGCCAGCAGCCTACTCCGACAGGGTGGCTATGGCTACACCTTC

D gene: -
J gene: TRBJ1-5
clone size: -
V gene: TRBV16
CDR3 protein: CASSRPSGRVDQPQHF
CDR3 DNA: TGTGCCAGCAGCCGCCCCTCGGGCAGGGTCGATCAGCCCCAGCATTTT

D gene: TRBD2
J gene: TRBJ2-1
clone size: -
V gene: TRBV2
CDR3 protein: CASSGTSGFNNEQFF
CDR3 DNA: TGTGCCAGCAGTGGGACTAGCGGCTTCAACAATGAGCAGTTCTTC

D gene: -
J gene: TRBJ2-2
clone size: -
V gene: TRBV15
CDR3 protein: CATSRSGQGPTGELFF
CDR3 DNA: TGTGCCACCAGCAGGAGTGGGCAGGGTCCGACCGGGGAGCTGTTTTTT

D gene: -
J gene: TRBJ2-7
clone size: -
V gene: TRBV5-1
CDR3 protein: CASSIVGTAVVARLTPSSYEQYF
CDR3 DNA: TGCGCCAGCAGCATTGTCGGCACCGCTGTGGTAGCGAGACTGACGCCTAGCTCCTACGAGCAGTACTTC

D gene: TRBD2
J gene: TRBJ2-5
clone size: -
V gene: TRBV20-1
CDR3 protein: CSAQRGETQYF
CDR3 DNA: TGCAGTGCGCAGCGGGGAGAGACCCAGTACTTC

D gene: TRBD1
J gene: TRBJ1-1
clone size: many
V gene: TRBV19
CDR3 protein: CASREGQQGFTAAFF
CDR3 DNA: TGTGCCAGTAGGGAGGGACAGCAAGGGTTCACTGCGGCTTTCTTT

D gene: TRBD2
J gene: TRBJ2-5
clone size: -
V gene: TRBV18
CDR3 protein: CASSPRTTSGYQETQYF
CDR3 DNA: TGTGCCAGCTCACCGCGAACCACTAGCGGGTACCAAGAGACCCAGTACTTC

D gene: -
J gene: TRBJ2-7
clone size: -
V gene: TRBV11-2
CDR3 protein: CASSPYRQSSYEQYF
CDR3 DNA: TGTGCCAGCAGCCCTTATCGACAGAGCTCCTACGAGCAGTACTTC

D gene: TRBD1
J gene: TRBJ1-5
clone size: once
V gene: TRBV19
CDR3 protein: CASSIRDRGPPQHF
CDR3 DNA: TGTGCCAGTAGTATCCGGGACAGGGGCCCGCCCCAGCATTTT

D gene: TRBD2
J gene: TRBJ2-5
clone size: once
V gene: TRBV5-1
CDR3 protein: CASSLVSSGSLETQYF
CDR3 DNA: TGCGCCAGCAGCTTGGTGTCTAGCGGGAGTCTCGAGACCCAGTACTTC

D gene: TRBD2
J gene: TRBJ2-1
clone size: -
V gene: TRBV19
CDR3 protein: CASSIAGGSYNEQFF
CDR3 DNA: TGTGCCAGCTCGATAGCGGGAGGCTCCTACAATGAGCAGTTCTTC

D gene: -
J gene: TRBJ2-2
clone size: -
V gene: TRBV7-2
CDR3 protein: CASSLLILSELFF
CDR3 DNA: TGTGCCAGCAGCTTACTAATACTGTCGGAGCTGTTTTTT

D gene: TRBD2
J gene: TRBJ2-1
clone size: -
V gene: TRBV5-1
CDR3 protein: CASSRRTSGRTGDEQFF
CDR3 DNA: TGCGCCAGCAGCCGAAGGACTAGCGGGAGAACGGGGGATGAGCAGTTCTTC

D gene: -
J gene: TRBJ2-3
clone size: -
V gene: TRBV7-2
CDR3 protein: CASSQGDTQYF
CDR3 DNA: TGTGCCAGCAGCCAGGGGGATACGCAGTATTTT

D gene: TRBD2
J gene: TRBJ2-3
clone size: -
V gene: TRBV5-1
CDR3 protein: CASSPGLAVTDTQYF
CDR3 DNA: TGCGCCAGCAGCCCGGGACTAGCGGTCACAGATACGCAGTATTTT

D gene: -
J gene: TRBJ2-5
clone size: -
V gene: TRBV5-1
CDR3 protein: CASSPGWQGETQYF
CDR3 DNA: TGCGCCAGCAGCCCGGGATGGCAGGGGGAGACCCAGTACTTC

D gene: -
J gene: TRBJ1-2
clone size: -
V gene: TRBV23-1
CDR3 protein: CASSQSKLYYGYTF
CDR3 DNA: TGCGCCAGCAGTCAATCAAAACTGTACTATGGCTACACCTTC

D gene: -
J gene: TRBJ1-1
clone size: few
V gene: TRBV11-2
CDR3 protein: CASSFQGNTEAFF
CDR3 DNA: TGTGCCAGCAGCTTCCAGGGGAACACTGAAGCTTTCTTT

D gene: -
J gene: TRBJ1-1
clone size: -
V gene: TRBV10-2
CDR3 protein: CASSEARGVGNTEAFF
CDR3 DNA: TGCGCCAGCAGTGAGGCTCGGGGGGTGGGGAACACTGAAGCTTTCTTT

D gene: -
J gene: TRBJ1-4
clone size: once
V gene: TRBV19
CDR3 protein: CASLGHLNEKLFF
CDR3 DNA: TGTGCCAGTCTCGGACACCTTAATGAAAAACTGTTTTTT

D gene: TRBD2
J gene: TRBJ2-2
clone size: -
V gene: TRBV2
CDR3 protein: CASRDALAGRTGELFF
CDR3 DNA: TGTGCCAGCAGGGACGCTCTAGCGGGACGCACCGGGGAGCTGTTTTTT

D gene: TRBD1
J gene: TRBJ1-4
clone size: -
V gene: TRBV5-8
CDR3 protein: CASTPGQGAYEKLFF
CDR3 DNA: TGTGCCAGCACCCCCGGTCAGGGGGCATACGAAAAACTGTTTTTT

D gene: -
J gene: TRBJ1-1
clone size: few
V gene: TRBV5-4
CDR3 protein: CASSKWGERKAFF
CDR3 DNA: TGTGCCAGCAGCAAGTGGGGGGAACGGAAAGCTTTCTTT

D gene: -
J gene: TRBJ1-4
clone size: -
V gene: TRBV2
CDR3 protein: CASSRMTGRLFF
CDR3 DNA: TGTGCCAGCAGTAGAATGACAGGAAGACTGTTTTTT

D gene: TRBD1
J gene: TRBJ1-2
clone size: -
V gene: TRBV6-5
CDR3 protein: CASRQGNYGYTF
CDR3 DNA: TGTGCCAGCAGACAGGGGAACTATGGCTACACCTTC

D gene: TRBD2
J gene: TRBJ2-1
clone size: -
V gene: TRBV9
CDR3 protein: CASSVGLGEGTNEQFF
CDR3 DNA: TGTGCCAGCAGCGTAGGGTTAGGGGAGGGGACCAATGAGCAGTTCTTC

D gene: -
J gene: TRBJ2-7
clone size: -
V gene: TRBV12-3/TRBV12-4
CDR3 protein: CASSSGGWEQYF
CDR3 DNA: TGTGCCAGCAGTTCCGGCGGTTGGGAGCAGTACTTC

D gene: -
J gene: TRBJ1-6
clone size: -
V gene: TRBV7-2
CDR3 protein: CASSFRRGYNSPLHF
CDR3 DNA: TGTGCCAGCAGCTTCCGGCGCGGCTATAATTCACCCCTCCACTTT

D gene: TRBD2
J gene: TRBJ2-7
clone size: -
V gene: TRBV4-2
CDR3 protein: CASSPGRVSSYEQYF
CDR3 DNA: TGTGCCAGCAGCCCCGGGAGGGTGAGCTCCTACGAGCAGTACTTC

D gene: -
J gene: TRBJ1-1
clone size: -
V gene: TRBV5-1
CDR3 protein: CASSLGASSTEAFF
CDR3 DNA: TGCGCCAGCAGCTTGGGCGCCTCTAGCACGGAAGCTTTCTTT

D gene: TRBD1
J gene: TRBJ2-7
clone size: -
V gene: TRBV19
CDR3 protein: CASSARTGGRYEQYF
CDR3 DNA: TGTGCCAGTAGTGCCCGGACAGGGGGTAGGTACGAGCAGTACTTC

D gene: TRBD1
J gene: TRBJ1-2
clone size: -
V gene: TRBV27
CDR3 protein: CASSLYGTGDPGYTF
CDR3 DNA: TGTGCCAGCAGTTTATACGGGACAGGGGACCCTGGCTACACCTTC

D gene: -
J gene: TRBJ2-7
clone size: -
V gene: TRBV7-3
CDR3 protein: CASSLTRLDEQYF
CDR3 DNA: TGTGCCAGCAGCTTAACCAGACTAGACGAGCAGTACTTC

D gene: -
J gene: TRBJ2-7
clone size: -
V gene: TRBV14
CDR3 protein: CASSLDYPNYEQYF
CDR3 DNA: TGTGCCAGCAGTCTTGACTATCCTAATTACGAGCAGTACTTC

D gene: -
J gene: TRBJ1-1
clone size: -
V gene: TRBV10-3
CDR3 protein: CAISDFGGTHTEAFF
CDR3 DNA: TGTGCCATCAGTGATTTTGGAGGAACCCACACTGAAGCTTTCTTT

D gene: TRBD2
J gene: TRBJ2-1
clone size: -
V gene: TRBV6-2/TRBV6-3
CDR3 protein: CASSSSLTSGRIDEQFF
CDR3 DNA: TGTGCCAGCAGTTCCTCCCTGACTAGCGGGAGAATCGATGAGCAGTTCTTC